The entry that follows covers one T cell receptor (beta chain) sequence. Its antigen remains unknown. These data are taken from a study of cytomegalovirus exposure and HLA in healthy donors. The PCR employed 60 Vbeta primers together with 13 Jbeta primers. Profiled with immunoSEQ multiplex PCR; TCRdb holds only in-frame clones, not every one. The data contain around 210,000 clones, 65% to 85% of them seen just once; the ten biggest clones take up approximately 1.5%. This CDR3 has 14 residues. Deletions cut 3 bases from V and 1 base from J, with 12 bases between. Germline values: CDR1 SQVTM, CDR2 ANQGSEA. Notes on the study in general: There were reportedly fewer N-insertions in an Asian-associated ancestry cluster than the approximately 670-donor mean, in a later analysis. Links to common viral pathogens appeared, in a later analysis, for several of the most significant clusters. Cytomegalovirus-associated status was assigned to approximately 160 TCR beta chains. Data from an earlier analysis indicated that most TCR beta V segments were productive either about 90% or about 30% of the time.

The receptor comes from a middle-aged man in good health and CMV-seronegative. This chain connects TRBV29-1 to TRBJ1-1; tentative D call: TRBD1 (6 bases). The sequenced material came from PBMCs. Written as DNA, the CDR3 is TGCAGCGTTGATGCAGGGGCCTGGAACACTGAAGCTTTCTTT. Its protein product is CSVDAGAWNTEAFF.